Given below is one T cell receptor (beta chain) in context. Its target is unknown. The data originate from a study of CXCR3-negative and CXCR3-positive naive CD8 T cells. Whole-study findings and limits: More hydrophobic TRB CDR3s occurred in CXCR3-positive than in CXCR3-negative naive cells.

Libraries were UMI-labeled 5' RACE TRB cDNA. TCRdb reprocessed the 5' RACE reads; each CDR3 protein has one entry and no DNA is given. The sample totals some 64,000 distinct CDR3 sequences; its top ten clones hold roughly 0.8%. This CDR3 contains 17 residues. Germline CDR1 and CDR2: SEHNR and FQNEAQ (reference sequence). The gene calls are TRBV7-9 and TRBJ2-6; TCRdb names TRBD1, which stays unverified in the absence of DNA. Input material: naive CXCR3+ CD8+ T cells from blood. Subset in this sample: CD45RO-CCR7+CD27+CD95- naive CD8+ T cells expressing CXCR3 (TNR3+). This sequence originates from a human donor in good health. Some clones in this sample may be carry-over from other donors' samples. The CDR3 region is CASSLWDSYSGANVLTF.